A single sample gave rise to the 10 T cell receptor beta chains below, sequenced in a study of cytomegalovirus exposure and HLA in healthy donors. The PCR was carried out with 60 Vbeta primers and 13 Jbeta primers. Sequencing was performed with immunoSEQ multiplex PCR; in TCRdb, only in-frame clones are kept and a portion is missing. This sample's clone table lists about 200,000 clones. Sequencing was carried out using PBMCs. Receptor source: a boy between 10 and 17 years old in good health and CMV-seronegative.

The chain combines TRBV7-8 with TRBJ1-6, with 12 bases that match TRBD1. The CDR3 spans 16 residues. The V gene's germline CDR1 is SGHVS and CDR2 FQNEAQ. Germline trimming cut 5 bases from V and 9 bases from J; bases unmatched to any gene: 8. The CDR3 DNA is TGTGCCAGCAGCCGCCGGGACAGGGGGCTTCGTTCACCCCTCCACTTT. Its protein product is CASSRRDRGLRSPLHF. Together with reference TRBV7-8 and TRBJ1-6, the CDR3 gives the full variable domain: GAGVSQSPRYKVAKRGQDVALRCDPISGHVSLFWYQQALGQGPEFLTYFQNEAQLDKSGLPSDRFFAERPEGSVSTLKIQRTQQEDSAVYLCASSRRDRGLRSPLHFGNGTRLTVT.

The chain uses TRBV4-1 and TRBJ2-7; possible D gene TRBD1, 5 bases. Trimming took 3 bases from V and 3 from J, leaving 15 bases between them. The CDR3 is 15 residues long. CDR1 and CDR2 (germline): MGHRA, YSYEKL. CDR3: CASSHDSSAVYEQYF. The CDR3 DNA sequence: TGCGCCAGCAGCCATGACAGCAGCGCGGTCTACGAGCAGTACTTC.

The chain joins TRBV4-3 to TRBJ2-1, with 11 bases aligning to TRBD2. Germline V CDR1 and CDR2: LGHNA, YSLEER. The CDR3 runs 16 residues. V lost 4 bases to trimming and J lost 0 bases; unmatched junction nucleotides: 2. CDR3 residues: CASSLGTSGSYNEQFF. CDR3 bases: TGCGCCAGCAGCCTAGGGACTAGCGGCTCCTACAATGAGCAGTTCTTC.

Here the CDR3 reads CASKPSHSGATNEKLFF. In DNA, the CDR3 is TGTGCCAGCAAACCCTCGCACTCGGGAGCAACTAATGAAAAACTGTTTTTT. The rearrangement uses TRBV19 and TRBJ1-4, with no clear D. The CDR3 has 17 residues. V was trimmed by 9 bases and J by 0 bases, leaving 20 bases between them. Germline values: CDR1 LNHDA, CDR2 SQIVND (reference sequence).

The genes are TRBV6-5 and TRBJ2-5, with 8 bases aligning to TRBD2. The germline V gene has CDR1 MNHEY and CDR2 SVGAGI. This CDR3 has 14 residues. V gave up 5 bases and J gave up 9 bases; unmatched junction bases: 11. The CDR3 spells CASSASGGVGAQYF. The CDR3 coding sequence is TGTGCCAGCAGTGCCTCGGGGGGGGTAGGGGCCCAGTACTTC.

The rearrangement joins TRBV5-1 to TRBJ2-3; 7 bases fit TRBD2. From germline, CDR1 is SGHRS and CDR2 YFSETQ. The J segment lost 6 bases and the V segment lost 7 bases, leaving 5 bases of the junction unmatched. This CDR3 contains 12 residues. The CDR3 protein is CASAGGTDTQYF. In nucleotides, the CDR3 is TGCGCCAGCGCCGGGGGGACTGATACGCAGTATTTT.

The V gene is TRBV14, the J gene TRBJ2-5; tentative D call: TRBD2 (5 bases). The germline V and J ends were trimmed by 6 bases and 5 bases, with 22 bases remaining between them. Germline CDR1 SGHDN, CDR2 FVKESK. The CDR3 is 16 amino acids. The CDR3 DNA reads TGTGCCAGCAGTCCCGGAGAACGCTCGGGGATGGAGACCCAGTACTTC. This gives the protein CASSPGERSGMETQYF.

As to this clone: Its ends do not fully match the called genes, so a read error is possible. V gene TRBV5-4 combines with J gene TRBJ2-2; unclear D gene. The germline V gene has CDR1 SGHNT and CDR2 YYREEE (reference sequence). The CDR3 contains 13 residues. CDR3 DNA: TGTGCCGGCAGTTACGAACCGGGCGGGGAGCTGTTTTTT. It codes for CAGSYEPGGELFF.

CDR3 coding DNA: TGTGCCAGTAGTATAGATAGCCGTCCCTATGGCTACACCTTC. This sequence encodes CASSIDSRPYGYTF. V and J are TRBV19 and TRBJ1-2, with D unresolved. The V gene lost 0 bases and the J gene lost 4 bases, with 9 bases spanning the gap. The CDR3 totals 14 residues. Germline V gene lookup returns CDR1 LNHDA and CDR2 SQIVND (reference sequence).

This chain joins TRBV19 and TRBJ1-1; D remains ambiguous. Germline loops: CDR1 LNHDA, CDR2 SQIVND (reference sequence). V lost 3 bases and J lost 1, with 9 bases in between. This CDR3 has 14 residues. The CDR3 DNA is TGTGCCAGTAGTATGGGAGGAACGAACACTGAAGCTTTCTTT. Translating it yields CASSMGGTNTEAFF.